Below are 22 T cell receptor beta chains sequenced from a single sample in a study of blood T cell repertoires in COVID-19. Method: immunoSEQ multiplex PCR; TCRdb's copy keeps in-frame clones and lacks some. The table has 90,000 to 120,000 clones, over 60% seen once. Material for sequencing was peripheral blood. These receptors all stem from a man between 70 and 80 years old with acute or convalescent COVID-19.

The chain recombines TRBV3-1 (or the pseudogene TRBV3-2) with TRBJ1-5; D gene ambiguous. This CDR3 is built from 15 residues. CDR1 and CDR2 (germline): LGHDT, YNNKEL (reference sequence). V dropped 0 bases and J dropped 6 bases, with 12 bases sitting between them. DNA for the CDR3: TGTGCCAGCAGCCAAGATGCTGGCGGAGGTCAGCCCCAGCATTTT. It codes for CASSQDAGGGQPQHF.

The CDR3 DNA reads as TGTGCCAGCAGTGAAAAAAGACTCAACACCGGGGAGCTGTTTTTT. Amino acids: CASSEKRLNTGELFF. The rearrangement uses TRBV6-1 and TRBJ2-2; D remains ambiguous. The CDR3 has 15 residues. Germline V CDR1 and CDR2: MNHNS, SASEGT. The V gene lost 2 bases and the J gene lost 2 bases, with 9 bases spanning the gap.

CDR3 nucleotides: TGTGCCAGCAGGATCGGCAGGGGAAGCGAGCAGTACTTC. Protein sequence: CASRIGRGSEQYF. V usage is TRBV2 and J usage is TRBJ2-7; possible D gene TRBD1, 6 bases. CDR1 and CDR2 (germline): SNHLY, FYNNEI. V was cut by 6 bases and J by 6 bases, with 15 bases left in between. This CDR3 has 13 amino acids.

The V gene is TRBV5-1, the J gene TRBJ2-2, with 7 bases matching TRBD1. The length of the CDR3 is 17 residues. Germline values: CDR1 SGHRS, CDR2 YFSETQ. Unmatched junction bases numbered 11, after V lost 6 bases and J lost 0 bases. CDR3 in amino acids: CASTPKGAGANTGELFF. For the CDR3, the DNA is TGCGCCAGCACCCCAAAGGGGGCAGGGGCGAACACCGGGGAGCTGTTTTTT.

CDR3 in amino acids: CASSLDAGHYGYTF. CDR3 sequence (DNA): TGTGCCAGCAGCTTAGATGCAGGGCACTATGGCTACACCTTC. This chain joins TRBV7-2 and TRBJ1-2, with a weak D call TRBD1 (5 bases). Looked up from germline, CDR1 is SGHTA and CDR2 is FQGNSA. V was pared by 1 base and J by 3 bases, with 9 bases between. This CDR3 comprises 14 residues.

The chain couples TRBV9 to TRBJ2-5; 8 positions agree with TRBD2. The CDR3 extends over 13 amino acids. Germline values: CDR1 SGDLS, CDR2 YYNGEE. The trim removed 9 bases at V and 1 base at J, leaving 5 bases unmatched. The CDR3 sequence: CATSRGAQETQYF. The CDR3 DNA follows: TGTGCCACCTCGCGGGGGGCCCAAGAGACCCAGTACTTC.

The J gene is TRBJ1-6, the V gene TRBV6-1; D is undetermined. Trimming stripped 3 bases from V and 9 bases from J, with 15 bases between. Germline V gives CDR1 MNHNS, CDR2 SASEGT. The CDR3 runs to 15 residues. The CDR3 region has the DNA TGTGCCAGCAGTGATATAGAGGGTGCCGGTTCACCCCTCCACTTT. Translated: CASSDIEGAGSPLHF.

CDR3 nucleotide sequence: TGTGCCAGCAGCTTAGTGGGCAGGGTTGGCTACACCTTC. It encodes CASSLVGRVGYTF. The rearrangement joins TRBV7-2 to TRBJ1-2; possible D gene TRBD1, 5 bases. The CDR3 length is 13 residues. CDR1 and CDR2 from the germline V gene are SGHTA and FQGNSA. The germline V and J ends were trimmed by 1 base and 7 bases, with 10 bases remaining between them.

The chain is built from TRBV5-1 and TRBJ1-1; D is unclear. Trimming left V 7 bases short and J 4 bases short, with 23 bases between. Germline CDR1 and CDR2: SGHRS and YFSETQ. This CDR3 is 16 amino acids long. The DNA for the CDR3 is TGCGCCAGCGAGGCCGGTAGAGATGGGAGGAGCACTGAAGCTTTCTTT. Translation: CASEAGRDGRSTEAFF.

The rearrangement links TRBV29-1 to TRBJ2-1; 12 bases are a match to TRBD2. Trimming at V came to 4 bases and at J to 7 bases, leaving 8 bases not matched to a gene. This CDR3 has 15 amino acids. CDR1 is SQVTM, CDR2 ANQGSEA, per germline. CDR3 coding DNA: TGCAGCGTTGTGTCTAGCGGGGGGGTCAAGAATGAGCAGTTCTTC. This translates into CSVVSSGGVKNEQFF.

This chain uses TRBV5-8 with TRBJ1-1; D unclear. CDR3 length: 14 amino acids. From germline, CDR1 is SGHTS and CDR2 YDEGEE. Trimming took off 3 bases at V and 1 base at J, with 10 bases between the two ends. CDR3 in amino acids: CASSSGLPNTEAFF. DNA of the CDR3: TGTGCCAGCAGCTCCGGACTCCCGAACACTGAAGCTTTCTTT.

This clone was observed a handful of times. CDR3 in amino acids: CASSAGTGAVSPLHF. CDR3 coding DNA: TGTGCCAGTAGTGCCGGGACAGGGGCGGTTTCACCCCTCCACTTT. This chain connects TRBV19 to TRBJ1-6; 10 nucleotides align to TRBD1. Germline CDR1 LNHDA, CDR2 SQIVND (reference sequence). This CDR3 is 15 amino acids long. V lost 5 bases and J lost 9; bases outside the gene matches: 7.

V usage is TRBV10-3 and J usage is TRBJ2-5, with 8 nucleotides matching TRBD1. Germline V lookup: CDR1 ENHRY, CDR2 SYGVKD. The J segment lost 2 bases and the V segment lost 4 bases, leaving 6 bases of the junction unmatched. The CDR3 is made up of 15 amino acids. The CDR3 loop is CAISGDRGGQETQYF. The CDR3 bases are TGTGCCATCAGTGGTGACAGGGGTGGACAAGAGACCCAGTACTTC.

The V call is TRBV9, the J call TRBJ2-5, with 8 bases that match TRBD1. Germline lookup yields CDR1 SGDLS and CDR2 YYNGEE. V lost 2 bases, J lost 3 bases, and 6 bases stayed unmatched. CDR3 size: 15 residues. In nucleotides, the CDR3 is TGTGCCAGCAGCGTCCAGACAGGGGTGGAAGAGACCCAGTACTTC. It is translated as CASSVQTGVEETQYF.

The rearrangement uses TRBV15 and TRBJ2-3, with TRBD2 identical over 9 bases. Germline values: CDR1 LNHNV, CDR2 YYDKDF (reference sequence). The V gene end was trimmed by 2 bases and the J gene end by 6 bases; junction bases not matched to a gene: 18. This CDR3 region has 19 residues. CDR3 protein: CATSRKQGPSGVYRDTQYF. CDR3 coding DNA: TGTGCCACCAGCAGAAAGCAGGGCCCTAGCGGGGTTTACAGGGATACGCAGTATTTT.

The chain has TRBV7-2 and TRBJ2-3, with D possibly being TRBD1 (5 bases). Germline CDR1 SGHTA, CDR2 FQGNSA. There are 15 residues in the CDR3. V was cut by 1 base and J by 3 bases, with 11 bases left in between. CDR3 DNA: TGTGCCAGCAGCTTAGTGGGGCCCCGGACAGATACGCAGTATTTT. Its protein is CASSLVGPRTDTQYF.

This clone was detected only a few times. The CDR3 sequence: CASGGVPDNTEAFF. CDR3 coding DNA: TGTGCCAGCGGGGGGGTCCCGGATAACACTGAAGCTTTCTTT. The J gene is TRBJ1-1, the V gene TRBV6-5, with D tentatively TRBD1 (5 bases). The CDR3 covers 14 residues. Germline V CDR1 and CDR2: MNHEY, SVGAGI. Trimming cost V 8 bases and J 2 bases, with 15 bases left between them.

The V and J genes are TRBV19 and TRBJ2-1; 12 bases are a match to TRBD1. Per germline, CDR1 LNHDA and CDR2 SQIVND (reference sequence). The CDR3 is 21 amino acids. After removal of 7 bases from V and 0 bases from J, the junction contained 19 bases not matched to a gene. CDR3 bases: TGTGCCAGTACCCATACCCCGGGACAGGGGGCGAGGAGGAGCTCCTACAATGAGCAGTTCTTC. Translation gives CASTHTPGQGARRSSYNEQFF. Looking up the rest from reference TRBV19 and TRBJ2-1 gives the full variable domain: DGGITQSPKYLFRKEGQNVTLSCEQNLNHDAMYWYRQDPGQGLRLIYYSQIVNDFQKGDIAEGYSVSREKKESFPLTVTSAQKNPTAFYLCASTHTPGQGARRSSYNEQFFGPGTRLTVL.

This chain joins TRBV18 and TRBJ2-1, with TRBD1 as a possible D gene (6 bases). Germline CDR1 and CDR2: KGHSH and LQKENI. This CDR3 spans 16 amino acids. Trimming stripped 0 bases from V and 7 bases from J, with 16 bases between. The CDR3 DNA sequence: TGTGCCAGCTCACCACCAACAGGGAGTGGGAGTAATGAGCAGTTCTTC. This translates into CASSPPTGSGSNEQFF.

This clone was detected only a few times. V and J are TRBV28 and TRBJ1-2; D is undetermined. The CDR3 is made up of 15 amino acids. Germline V CDR1 and CDR2: MDHEN, SYDVKM. V was cut by 3 bases and J by 1 base, with 12 bases left in between. The CDR3 nucleotides read TGTGCCAGCAGTTTCAGGCAGGCAATTAACTATGGCTACACCTTC. This codes for CASSFRQAINYGYTF.

The CDR3: CASSSQGQGKSPLHF. Written as DNA, the CDR3 is TGTGCCAGCAGTTCGCAGGGACAGGGAAAATCTCCCCTCCACTTT. V usage is TRBV6-5 and J usage is TRBJ1-6; TRBD1 aligns across 9 bases. Germline-derived CDR1 and CDR2 are MNHEY and SVGAGI. The CDR3 consists of 15 residues. V gave up 4 bases and J gave up 13 bases; unmatched junction bases: 11.

In its sample, this clone was seen once. The J gene is TRBJ1-2, the V gene TRBV2; no clear D gene. The CDR3 has 14 amino acids. Trimming removed 4 bases at V and 8 bases at J, with 17 bases between. From germline, CDR1 is SNHLY and CDR2 FYNNEI. As DNA, the CDR3 is TGTGCCAGCAGTGTGAAGGAGTCGGGTGGCGGCTACACCTTC. Residues: CASSVKESGGGYTF.